One and the same sample provided the 17 T cell receptor beta chains below, sequenced in a study of shared clonotypes between healthy human individuals. TCRdb's table, derived via immunoSEQ multiplex PCR, lists solely in-frame clones and lacks some. The sample carries roughly 400,000 clones, approximately 96% recorded once. Source material: memory CD8+ T cells sorted from blood. Subset denoted: CD45RO+ cells pooled with CCR7-negative TemRA cells. The receptors come from a man between 25 and 39 years old in good health.

The gene calls are TRBV20-1 and TRBJ2-1; weak D call: TRBD2 (6 bases). Looked up from germline, CDR1 is DFQATT and CDR2 is SNEGSKA (reference sequence). Trimming shortened V by 3 bases and J by 9 bases, and 9 bases separated the two germline ends. The CDR3 totals 11 residues. CDR3 loop: CSARLALEQFF. CDR3 in DNA: TGCAGTGCTAGGCTAGCGCTTGAGCAGTTCTTC.

The chain recombines TRBV27 with TRBJ2-5; TRBD1 aligns across 9 bases. The J segment lost 5 bases and the V segment lost 5 bases, leaving 6 bases of the junction unmatched. The CDR3 is 14 residues long. The V gene's germline CDR1 is MNHEY and CDR2 SMNVEV (reference sequence). The CDR3 spells CASSRYGQGETQYF. DNA of the CDR3: TGTGCCAGCAGTAGATACGGACAGGGGGAGACCCAGTACTTC.

The chain combines TRBV30 with TRBJ1-5, with no clear D. The V end lost 1 base, the J end lost 5 bases, and 9 bases lay between the germline ends. The CDR3 has 13 residues. CDR1 is GTSNPN and CDR2 is SVGIG in the germline V gene (reference sequence). CDR3 residues: CAWSGMDYQPQHF. DNA for the CDR3: TGTGCCTGGAGTGGCATGGATTATCAGCCCCAGCATTTT.

The V gene is TRBV18, the J gene TRBJ2-6; 13 bases map to TRBD2. CDR3 length equals 23 residues. Germline CDR1 and CDR2: KGHSH and LQKENI. The V gene end was trimmed by 3 bases and the J gene end by 3 bases; junction bases not matched to a gene: 20. The CDR3 DNA follows: TGTGCCAGCTCACCTCAGGACTTCCTAATAGCGACTAGCGGGAGGAGTGGGGCCAACGTCCTGACTTTC. Its translation: CASSPQDFLIATSGRSGANVLTF.

The chain carries TRBV4-1 and TRBJ2-2; no firm D call. Germline V CDR1 and CDR2: MGHRA, YSYEKL. This CDR3 comprises 15 residues. Trimming removed 1 base at V and 6 bases at J, with 12 bases between. This chain's CDR3 is CASSQGVLGSGELFF. In DNA form, the CDR3 reads TGCGCCAGCAGCCAAGGGGTTCTCGGATCCGGGGAGCTGTTTTTT.

This chain joins TRBV7-9 and TRBJ1-4; tentatively, D is TRBD1 (6 bases). CDR1 SEHNR and CDR2 FQNEAQ come from the germline V gene (reference sequence). The V end was cut by 10 bases, the J end by 4 bases, with 13 bases between. The CDR3 runs 13 residues. The CDR3 is CAKARGGNEKLFF. The DNA for the CDR3 is TGTGCCAAGGCCAGGGGTGGTAATGAAAAACTGTTTTTT.

The chain has TRBV29-1 and TRBJ2-7; D possibly corresponds to TRBD1 (6 bases). CDR1 and CDR2 (germline): SQVTM, ANQGSEA. V was cut by 4 bases and J by 5 bases, with 9 bases left in between. This CDR3 region has 11 residues. The CDR3 protein is CSVAGAHEQYF. In DNA, the CDR3 is TGCAGCGTTGCAGGGGCCCACGAGCAGTACTTC.

This clone appeared once. This rearrangement joins TRBV4-1 to TRBJ1-2; TRBD1 matches at 7 bases. The germline V gene encodes CDR1 MGHRA and CDR2 YSYEKL. V gave up 4 bases and J gave up 2 bases; unmatched junction bases: 4. CDR3 size: 14 residues. The CDR3 loop reads CASSPRRGNYGYTF. The CDR3 DNA is TGCGCCAGCAGCCCCCGCAGGGGGAACTATGGCTACACCTTC.

This chain links TRBV2 with TRBJ2-2, with D unclear. V was pared by 7 bases and J by 1 base, with 1 base between. The CDR3 runs to 11 residues. CDR1 is SNHLY, CDR2 FYNNEI, per germline. CDR3 amino acids: CASMNTGELFF. The CDR3 DNA sequence: TGTGCCAGCATGAACACCGGGGAGCTGTTTTTT.

V usage is TRBV27 and J usage is TRBJ2-1; 10 bases align to TRBD2. The CDR3 length is 16 residues. V shed 5 bases and J 3 bases; nucleotides not matched to a gene: 7. Germline V CDR1 and CDR2: MNHEY, SMNVEV (reference sequence). The DNA for the CDR3 is TGTGCCAGCAGTGGAAGACTAGCGGGCGGCTACAATGAGCAGTTCTTC. Translating gives CASSGRLAGGYNEQFF.

V and J are TRBV19 and TRBJ2-4; the D is unclear. The CDR3 has 15 residues. The germline gives CDR1 LNHDA, CDR2 SQIVND (reference sequence). With 5 bases removed from V and 0 bases from J, the gap between germline ends came to 11 bases. In nucleotides, the CDR3 is TGTGCCAGTAGTTTCGTCCTTCTAGCCAAAAACATTCAGTACTTC. Its translation is CASSFVLLAKNIQYF.

This chain uses TRBV6-5 with TRBJ2-7, with TRBD2 identical over 10 bases. CDR1 is MNHEY and CDR2 is SVGAGI in the germline V gene. The V segment lost 5 bases and the J segment 3 bases; nucleotides outside the gene matches: 7. The CDR3 has 15 amino acids. CDR3 nucleotide sequence: TGTGCCAGCAGTCCGAGTGGACTAGCGGACTACGAGCAGTACTTC. It is translated as CASSPSGLADYEQYF.

Points on this clone: Other DNA sequences in this specimen translate into the identical CDR3. The V gene is TRBV7-3, the J gene TRBJ1-1; 8 nucleotides line up with TRBD1. The CDR3 totals 13 residues. The germline V gene has CDR1 SGHTA and CDR2 FQGTGA. Trimming took 5 bases from V and 4 from J; bases not matched to a gene: 3. The CDR3 nucleotides read TGTGCCAGCAGCCTCGGACAGGGCACTGAAGCTTTCTTT. Translated: CASSLGQGTEAFF. The entire variable domain, with the rest obtained from reference TRBV7-3 and TRBJ1-1, is as follows: GAGVSQTPSNKVTEKGKYVELRCDPISGHTALYWYRQSLGQGPEFLIYFQGTGAADDSGLPNDRFFAVRPEGSVSTLKIQRTERGDSAVYLCASSLGQGTEAFFGQGTRLTVV.

The chain uses TRBV7-9 and TRBJ2-1, with 8 bases matching TRBD2. V lost 0 bases and J lost 8; bases outside the gene matches: 12. The germline gives CDR1 SEHNR, CDR2 FQNEAQ (reference sequence). The CDR3 consists of 17 residues. The CDR3, as DNA: TGTGCCAGCAGCTTAGCGGGACTAGTAGTGGTTCGCGATGAGCAGTTCTTC. Protein sequence: CASSLAGLVVVRDEQFF.

The V and J genes are TRBV20-1 and TRBJ2-1; D unclear. CDR3 size: 10 residues. Germline CDR1 DFQATT, CDR2 SNEGSKA (reference sequence). The CDR3 DNA follows: TGCACCGATAATGTAAATGAGCAGTTCTTC. Protein: CTDNVNEQFF.

The gene calls are TRBV20-1 and TRBJ2-7, with D unresolved. Trimming stripped 2 bases from V and 5 bases from J, with 7 bases between. This CDR3 spans 11 amino acids. CDR1 and CDR2 from the germline V gene are DFQATT and SNEGSKA (reference sequence). The chain's CDR3 is CSARRGDEQYF. In DNA form, the CDR3 reads TGCAGTGCTAGACGCGGCGACGAGCAGTACTTC.

This clone has just one count. This rearrangement joins TRBV5-5 to TRBJ1-4; the match to TRBD1 covers 8 bases. The CDR3 length is 13 residues. Germline V gene lookup returns CDR1 SGHKS and CDR2 YYEKEE (reference sequence). Trimming at V came to 4 bases and at J to 8 bases, leaving 4 bases not matched to a gene. The CDR3 spells CASSPWDREKLFF. The CDR3 DNA reads as TGTGCCAGCAGCCCTTGGGACAGGGAAAAACTGTTTTTT.